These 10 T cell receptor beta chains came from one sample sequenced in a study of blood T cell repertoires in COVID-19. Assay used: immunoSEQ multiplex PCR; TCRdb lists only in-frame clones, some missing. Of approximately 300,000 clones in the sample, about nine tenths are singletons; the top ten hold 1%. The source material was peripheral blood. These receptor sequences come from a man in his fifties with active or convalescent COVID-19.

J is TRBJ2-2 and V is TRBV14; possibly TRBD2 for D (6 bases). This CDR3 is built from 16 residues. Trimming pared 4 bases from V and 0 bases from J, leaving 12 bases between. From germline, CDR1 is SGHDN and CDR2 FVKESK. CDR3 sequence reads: CASSRASAANTGELFF. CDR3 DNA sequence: TGTGCCAGCAGCCGAGCTAGCGCCGCGAACACCGGGGAGCTGTTTTTT.

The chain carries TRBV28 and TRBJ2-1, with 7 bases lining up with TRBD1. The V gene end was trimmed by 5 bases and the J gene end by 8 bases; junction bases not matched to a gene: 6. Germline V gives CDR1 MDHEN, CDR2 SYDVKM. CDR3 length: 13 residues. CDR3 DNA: TGTGCCAGCAGTCCAGGAGACAGGGATGAGCAGTTCTTC. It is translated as CASSPGDRDEQFF. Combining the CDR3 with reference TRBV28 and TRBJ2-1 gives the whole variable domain DVKVTQSSRYLVKRTGEKVFLECVQDMDHENMFWYRQDPGLGLRLIYFSYDVKMKEKGDIPEGYSVSREKKERFSLILESASTNQTSMYLCASSPGDRDEQFFGPGTRLTVL.

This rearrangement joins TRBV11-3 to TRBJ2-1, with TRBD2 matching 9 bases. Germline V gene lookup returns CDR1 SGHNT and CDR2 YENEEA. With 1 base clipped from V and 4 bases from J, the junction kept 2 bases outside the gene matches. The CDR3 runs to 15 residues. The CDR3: CASSLALAGYNEQFF. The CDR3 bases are TGTGCCAGCAGCTTAGCGCTAGCGGGATACAATGAGCAGTTCTTC.

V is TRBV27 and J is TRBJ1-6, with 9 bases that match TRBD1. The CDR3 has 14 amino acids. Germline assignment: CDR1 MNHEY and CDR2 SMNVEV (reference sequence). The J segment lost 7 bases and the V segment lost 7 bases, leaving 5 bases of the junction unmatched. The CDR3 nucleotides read TGTGCCAGCACCCCGGGACAGGGAAATTCACCCCTCCACTTT. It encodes CASTPGQGNSPLHF.

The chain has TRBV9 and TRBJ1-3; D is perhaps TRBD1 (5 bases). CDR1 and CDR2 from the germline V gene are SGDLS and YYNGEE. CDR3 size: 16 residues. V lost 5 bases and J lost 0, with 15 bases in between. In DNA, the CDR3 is TGTGCCAGCAGTTCCTCTTCGGGGGGCTCTGGAAACACCATATATTTT. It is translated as CASSSSSGGSGNTIYF. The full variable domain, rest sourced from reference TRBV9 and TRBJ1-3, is DSGVTQTPKHLITATGQRVTLRCSPRSGDLSVYWYQQSLDQGLQFLIQYYNGEERAKGNILERFSAQQFPDLHSELNLSSLELGDSALYFCASSSSSGGSGNTIYFGEGSWLTVV.

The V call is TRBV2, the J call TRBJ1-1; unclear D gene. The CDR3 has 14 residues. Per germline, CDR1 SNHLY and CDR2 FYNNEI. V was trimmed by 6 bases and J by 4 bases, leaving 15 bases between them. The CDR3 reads CASSSSRGGTEAFF. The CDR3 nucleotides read TGTGCCAGCAGCTCTTCCCGGGGAGGCACTGAAGCTTTCTTT. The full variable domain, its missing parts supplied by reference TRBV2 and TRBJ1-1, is EPEVTQTPSHQVTQMGQEVILRCVPISNHLYFYWYRQILGQKVEFLVSFYNNEISEKSEIFDDQFSVERPDGSNFTLKIRSTKLEDSAMYFCASSSSRGGTEAFFGQGTRLTVV.

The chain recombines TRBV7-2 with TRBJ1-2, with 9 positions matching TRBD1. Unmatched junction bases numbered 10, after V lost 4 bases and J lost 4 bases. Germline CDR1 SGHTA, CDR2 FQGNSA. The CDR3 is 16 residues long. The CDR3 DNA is TGTGCCAGCAGCTCTAGGGTGGGACAGGGAATCTATGGCTACACCTTC. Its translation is CASSSRVGQGIYGYTF. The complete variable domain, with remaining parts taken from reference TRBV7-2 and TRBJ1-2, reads GAGVSQSPSNKVTEKGKDVELRCDPISGHTALYWYRQSLGQGLEFLIYFQGNSAPDKSGLPSDRFSAERTGGSVSTLTIQRTQQEDSAVYLCASSSRVGQGIYGYTFGSGTRLTVV.

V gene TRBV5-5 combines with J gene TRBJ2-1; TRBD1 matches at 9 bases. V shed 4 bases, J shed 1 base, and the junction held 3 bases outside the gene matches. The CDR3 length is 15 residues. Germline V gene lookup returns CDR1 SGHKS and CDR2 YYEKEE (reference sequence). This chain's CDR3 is CASSPGTGSYNEQFF. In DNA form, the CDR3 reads TGTGCCAGCAGCCCCGGGACAGGGTCCTACAATGAGCAGTTCTTC.

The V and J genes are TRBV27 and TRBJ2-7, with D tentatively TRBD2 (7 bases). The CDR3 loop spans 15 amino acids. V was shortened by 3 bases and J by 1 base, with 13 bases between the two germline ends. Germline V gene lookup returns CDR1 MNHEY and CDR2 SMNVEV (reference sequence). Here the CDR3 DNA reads TGTGCCAGCAGTTTTCGGGGGGCTGGGTCCTACGAGCAGTACTTC. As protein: CASSFRGAGSYEQYF.

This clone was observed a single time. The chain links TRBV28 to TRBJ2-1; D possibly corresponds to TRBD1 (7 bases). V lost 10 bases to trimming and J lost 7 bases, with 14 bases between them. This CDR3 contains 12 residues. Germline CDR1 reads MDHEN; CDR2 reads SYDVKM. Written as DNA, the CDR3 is TGTGCCACCTCAGGGGGGTGGAATGAGCAGTTCTTC. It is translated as CATSGGWNEQFF.